Presented here are 3 T cell receptor beta chains from one specimen sequenced in a study of T cell changes during pregnancy in multiple sclerosis. Repertoires were generated with immunoSEQ multiplex PCR, while TCRdb's copy carries only in-frame clones and drops some. The sample consists of roughly 27,000 clones, 85% to 90% of them appearing once. The sequencing here drew on CD8+ T cells from peripheral blood mononuclear cells, taken in the second trimester of pregnancy. These receptors were collected from a female donor with multiple sclerosis, enrolled in a pregnancy study.

The chain recombines TRBV15 with TRBJ1-1, with 7 bases fitting TRBD1. The CDR3 runs 14 residues. Germline loops: CDR1 LNHNV, CDR2 YYDKDF (reference sequence). Trimming removed 7 bases from V and 1 base from J; junction bases left unmatched: 6. This CDR3 is CATTAGTENTEAFF. The CDR3, as DNA: TGTGCCACCACCGCCGGGACAGAGAACACTGAAGCTTTCTTT.

This rearrangement joins TRBV11-3 to TRBJ1-1; possibly TRBD1 for D (6 bases). V shed 3 bases and J shed 1 base, with 9 bases lying between them. This CDR3 comprises 14 residues. CDR1 SGHNT and CDR2 YENEEA come from the germline V gene. The CDR3: CASSLGGANTEAFF. CDR3 in DNA: TGTGCCAGCAGCTTGGGGGGGGCGAACACTGAAGCTTTCTTT. Complete variable domain (other parts from reference TRBV11-3 and TRBJ1-1): EAGVVQSPRYKIIEKKQPVAFWCNPISGHNTLYWYLQNLGQGPELLIRYENEEAVDDSQLPKDRFSAERLKGVDSTLKIQPAELGDSAVYLCASSLGGANTEAFFGQGTRLTVV.

In its sample, this clone was seen a few times. The rearrangement links TRBV19 to TRBJ1-1; no clear D gene. From germline, CDR1 is LNHDA and CDR2 SQIVND (reference sequence). The CDR3 length is 12 residues. The V and J ends lost 5 bases and 11 bases respectively, with 15 bases between them. CDR3 protein: CASSDEGAMAFF. DNA of the CDR3: TGTGCCAGTAGTGATGAGGGTGCCATGGCTTTCTTT.